Listed here are 10 T cell receptor beta chains from one sample, sequenced in a study of blood T cell repertoires in COVID-19. Only in-frame clones appear in the TCRdb table, and some are missing; sequencing was by immunoSEQ multiplex PCR. The sample carries around 250,000 clones, approximately 86% recorded once. Sequencing was performed on peripheral blood. The receptors here all came from a woman aged 55-69 years who had recovered from COVID-19.

J is TRBJ2-7 and V is TRBV7-2; 8 nucleotides align to TRBD2. The germline gives CDR1 SGHTA, CDR2 FQGNSA. The CDR3 spans 15 residues. The junction had 4 bases not matched to a gene; V was cut back by 3 bases and J by 0 bases. CDR3 DNA: TGTGCCAGCAGCTTTATAGCGGGACTCTCCTACGAGCAGTACTTC. Its protein product is CASSFIAGLSYEQYF.

The gene calls are TRBV7-3 and TRBJ2-2; D perhaps matches TRBD1 (5 bases). The CDR3 totals 15 residues. The germline V gene encodes CDR1 SGHTA and CDR2 FQGTGA. The V gene lost 2 bases and the J gene lost 0 bases, with 7 bases spanning the gap. The CDR3: CASSLSTANTGELFF. In DNA, the CDR3 is TGTGCCAGCAGCTTATCGACAGCGAACACCGGGGAGCTGTTTTTT.

The V and J genes are TRBV7-3 and TRBJ2-1; 14 bases are a match to TRBD2. Germline lookup yields CDR1 SGHTA and CDR2 FQGTGA. The J segment lost 6 bases and the V segment lost 1 base, leaving 2 bases of the junction unmatched. The CDR3 extends over 16 amino acids. CDR3 coding DNA: TGTGCCAGCAGCTTAATGGGGACTAGCGGGGGCAATGAGCAGTTCTTC. Residues: CASSLMGTSGGNEQFF.

V is TRBV2 and J is TRBJ1-2, with 7 bases that match TRBD1. CDR3 size: 12 residues. The germline CDR1 and CDR2 sequences are SNHLY and FYNNEI. The V segment lost 7 bases and the J segment 7 bases; nucleotides outside the gene matches: 6. CDR3 amino acids: CASNTGASGYTF. The CDR3 bases are TGTGCCAGCAATACAGGGGCGAGTGGCTACACCTTC.

This sequence joins TRBV12-3 or TRBV12-4 and TRBJ2-7, with D possibly TRBD1 on 6 matching bases. CDR3 length: 13 amino acids. V shed 6 bases and J shed 5 bases, with 14 bases lying between them. The CDR3 bases are TGTGCCAGCAGGACAACAGGGCATCACGAGCAGTACTTC. Translated: CASRTTGHHEQYF.

The V and J genes are TRBV6-5 and TRBJ1-4, with D uncertain. Germline CDR1 and CDR2: MNHEY and SVGAGI. The V end was cut by 10 bases, the J end by 1 base, with 16 bases between. The CDR3 contains 15 residues. The CDR3 region has the DNA TGTGCCACCTCACTTGAGGGAGGAACTAATGAAAAACTGTTTTTT. Translation gives CATSLEGGTNEKLFF.

V usage is TRBV19 and J usage is TRBJ2-7; a weak D match, TRBD1 (8 bases). This CDR3 has 14 residues. V lost 6 bases to trimming and J lost 10 bases, with 22 bases between them. The germline gives CDR1 LNHDA, CDR2 SQIVND (reference sequence). The CDR3 DNA reads as TGTGCCAGTAGCCCTGGGACAGGTCGGGGGGTACAGTACTTC. Residues: CASSPGTGRGVQYF.

This chain joins TRBV7-9 and TRBJ1-2, with TRBD1 matching 7 bases. Germline V gives CDR1 SEHNR, CDR2 FQNEAQ (reference sequence). This CDR3 comprises 14 residues. V was pared by 6 bases and J by 2 bases, with 6 bases of the junction left unmatched. CDR3 region: CASRSPTGNYGYTF. The CDR3, as DNA: TGTGCCAGCAGGTCACCGACAGGGAACTATGGCTACACCTTC.

The chain has TRBV2 and TRBJ2-3; 8 positions agree with TRBD1. The germline V gene encodes CDR1 SNHLY and CDR2 FYNNEI. Trimming at V came to 6 bases and at J to 3 bases, leaving 8 bases not matched to a gene. This CDR3 has 15 residues. The CDR3 nucleotides read TGTGCCAGCAGGGCACGACAGGGGAGGACAGATACGCAGTATTTT. Translation: CASRARQGRTDTQYF.

The rearrangement uses TRBV9 and TRBJ2-3; maybe TRBD2 (6 bases). Per the germline V gene, CDR1 is SGDLS and CDR2 is YYNGEE. Trimming took 3 bases from V and 6 from J, leaving 17 bases between them. This CDR3 contains 15 residues. The CDR3 DNA is TGTGCCAGCAGCGCGACTAGTGAGTCGGGGGATACGCAGTATTTT. Protein: CASSATSESGDTQYF.